These 27 T cell receptor beta chains were sequenced from one sample in a study of blood T cell repertoires in COVID-19. Assay: immunoSEQ multiplex PCR; the TCRdb copy retains only in-frame clones and omits some. The sample has 90,000 to 100,000 clones, 82% seen once. What was sequenced was peripheral blood. The receptors shown here come from a man aged 65 to 85 with acute or convalescent COVID-19.

The rearrangement links TRBV24-1 to TRBJ2-2; D not resolved. The CDR3 is made up of 15 amino acids. In germline, CDR1 is KGHDR, CDR2 SFDVKD. V lost 4 bases, J lost 1 base, and 9 bases lay in between. CDR3 amino acids: CATSDSTKNTGELFF. CDR3 bases: TGTGCCACCAGTGACAGTACCAAGAACACCGGGGAGCTGTTTTTT.

The genes are TRBV7-9 and TRBJ1-1; 8 nucleotides align to TRBD1. After removal of 5 bases from V and 4 bases from J, the junction contained 6 bases not matched to a gene. Per germline, CDR1 SEHNR and CDR2 FQNEAQ (reference sequence). This CDR3 has 14 residues. This CDR3 is CASSGQGAATEAFF. Written as DNA, the CDR3 is TGTGCCAGCAGCGGTCAGGGGGCAGCCACTGAAGCTTTCTTT.

V is TRBV11-3 and J is TRBJ1-1; 9 bases are shared with TRBD1. V lost 5 bases and J lost 4; bases outside the gene matches: 2. Looked up from germline, CDR1 is SGHNT and CDR2 is YENEEA. The CDR3 sequence is 13 residues long. CDR3 in amino acids: CASSRTGVTEAFF. The CDR3 nucleotides read TGTGCCAGCAGCCGGACAGGGGTCACTGAAGCTTTCTTT.

The chain joins TRBV11-2 to TRBJ2-2; TRBD1 aligns across 8 bases. CDR1 is SGHAT and CDR2 is FQNNGV in the germline V gene. The CDR3 sequence is 16 residues long. V shed 5 bases and J 5 bases; nucleotides not matched to a gene: 10. CDR3 sequence reads: CASSLPGQGLTGELFF. CDR3 sequence (DNA): TGTGCCAGCAGCCTCCCCGGACAGGGTTTAACCGGGGAGCTGTTTTTT. Drawing the rest from reference TRBV11-2 and TRBJ2-2, the complete variable domain is EAGVAQSPRYKIIEKRQSVAFWCNPISGHATLYWYQQILGQGPKLLIQFQNNGVVDDSQLPKDRFSAERLKGVDSTLKIQPAKLEDSAVYLCASSLPGQGLTGELFFGEGSRLTVL.

This rearrangement joins TRBV6-5 to TRBJ2-3; the match to TRBD2 covers 10 bases. The junction had 6 bases not matched to a gene; V was cut back by 7 bases and J by 8 bases. Germline CDR1 is MNHEY and CDR2 is SVGAGI. The CDR3 length is 13 residues. The CDR3 loop is CASTAGGFGTQYF. The CDR3 DNA is TGTGCCAGCACAGCGGGGGGGTTTGGTACGCAGTATTTT.

This chain connects TRBV24-1 to TRBJ2-5; D possibly corresponds to TRBD2 (5 bases). Trimming took 7 bases from V and 5 from J, leaving 16 bases between them. The CDR3 totals 14 residues. Germline lookup yields CDR1 KGHDR and CDR2 SFDVKD. CDR3 in DNA: TGTGCCACCAGAGACGGTGGGAGACGGGAGACCCAGTACTTC. As protein: CATRDGGRRETQYF.

The chain has TRBV19 and TRBJ2-2; 12 nucleotides align to TRBD2. Germline V gene sequence: CDR1 LNHDA, CDR2 SQIVND (reference sequence). V trimming: 6 bases; J trimming: 6 bases; junction bases outside the gene matches: 5. The CDR3 is made up of 15 amino acids. The CDR3 sequence is CASRRLAGGPGELFF. CDR3 nucleotide sequence: TGTGCCAGTAGAAGGCTAGCGGGAGGGCCCGGGGAGCTGTTTTTT.

V gene TRBV5-4 combines with J gene TRBJ1-6; D unresolved. With 3 bases removed from V and 7 bases from J, the gap between germline ends came to 11 bases. CDR1 is SGHNT, CDR2 YYREEE, per germline (reference sequence). This CDR3 has 14 amino acids. The CDR3 reads CASSYPGTNSPLHF. CDR3 nucleotide sequence: TGTGCCAGCAGCTACCCAGGTACCAATTCACCCCTCCACTTT.

This clone was seen only once. The chain employs TRBV28 and TRBJ2-7; a weak D match, TRBD2 (6 bases). Trimming shortened V by 6 bases and J by 0 bases, and 9 bases separated the two germline ends. CDR3 length: 13 residues. The germline V gene encodes CDR1 MDHEN and CDR2 SYDVKM. Written as DNA, the CDR3 is TGTGCCAGCAGCTCCGGGGGCTCCTACGAGCAGTACTTC. Translation: CASSSGGSYEQYF.

The V call is TRBV18, the J call TRBJ1-2; D gene unclear. Germline V gene sequence: CDR1 KGHSH, CDR2 LQKENI. Trimming pared 2 bases from V and 4 bases from J, leaving 14 bases between. This CDR3 has 15 amino acids. CDR3: CASSPGQDGFYGYTF. In DNA form, the CDR3 reads TGTGCCAGCTCACCAGGGCAAGACGGATTCTATGGCTACACCTTC.

This sequence joins TRBV5-1 and TRBJ1-1; D uncertain. V lost 1 base and J lost 7, with 11 bases in between. The CDR3 totals 13 residues. Germline V gene lookup returns CDR1 SGHRS and CDR2 YFSETQ. In nucleotides, the CDR3 is TGCGCCAGCAGCTTGTATAGGGAGGATGAAGCTTTCTTT. Protein sequence: CASSLYREDEAFF.

Written as DNA, the CDR3 is TGTGCCAGCAGCTATGGAGTGAGCTCCTACGAGCAGTACTTC. As protein: CASSYGVSSYEQYF. The V gene is TRBV9, the J gene TRBJ2-7; D uncertain. Trimming cost V 4 bases and J 0 bases, with 11 bases left between them. This CDR3 spans 14 amino acids. CDR1 SGDLS and CDR2 YYNGEE come from the germline V gene. Together with reference TRBV9 and TRBJ2-7, the CDR3 gives the full variable domain: DSGVTQTPKHLITATGQRVTLRCSPRSGDLSVYWYQQSLDQGLQFLIQYYNGEERAKGNILERFSAQQFPDLHSELNLSSLELGDSALYFCASSYGVSSYEQYFGPGTRLTVT.

This clone has a count of ten or more. This chain uses TRBV28 with TRBJ1-2; TRBD1 matches at 12 bases. Trimming took 5 bases from V and 8 from J; bases not matched to a gene: 12. The CDR3 loop spans 16 amino acids. Germline CDR1 is MDHEN and CDR2 is SYDVKM. Here the CDR3 reads CASSPRGRDRGRGYTF. DNA of the CDR3: TGTGCCAGCAGTCCCCGGGGCCGGGACAGGGGGCGAGGCTACACCTTC.

This clone has more than one count but fewer than ten. The gene calls are TRBV11-3 and TRBJ2-1; 9 positions agree with TRBD1. V dropped 5 bases and J dropped 1; count of bases not matched to a gene: 3. Germline CDR1 and CDR2: SGHNT and YENEEA. The CDR3 is 15 amino acids. CDR3 coding DNA: TGTGCCAGCAGCATCGGACAGGGGTCCTACAATGAGCAGTTCTTC. Translation gives CASSIGQGSYNEQFF.

This clone was observed a few times. The V and J genes are TRBV11-1 and TRBJ2-1, with 9 nucleotides matching TRBD1. The CDR3 runs 16 residues. From germline, CDR1 is SGHAT and CDR2 FQDESV (reference sequence). V lost 0 bases and J lost 7; bases outside the gene matches: 7. CDR3 coding DNA: TGTGCCAGCAGCTTAGCCTTGGGACAGGGTTGGAATGAGCAGTTCTTC. This encodes CASSLALGQGWNEQFF.

The sample holds one count of this clone. The V gene is TRBV6-6, the J gene TRBJ2-3; no reliable D call. Germline-derived CDR1 and CDR2 are MNHNY and SVGAGI (reference sequence). Between the trimmed V and J ends, which lost 5 bases and 7 bases, there was a span of 13 bases. The CDR3 contains 13 residues. The CDR3, as DNA: TGTGCCAGCAGTCCCGGTACAGCCAATACGCAGTATTTT. It translates to CASSPGTANTQYF.

The rearrangement links TRBV18 to TRBJ2-4; TRBD2 agrees at 8 bases. The CDR3 covers 13 residues. Germline V CDR1 and CDR2: KGHSH, LQKENI. J was trimmed by 8 bases and V by 5 bases; bases with no gene match: 5. CDR3 residues: CASSSGLVDIQYF. The CDR3 DNA reads as TGTGCCAGCTCATCGGGACTAGTGGACATTCAGTACTTC.

This chain connects TRBV7-8 to TRBJ2-7; 11 positions match TRBD2. Germline assignment: CDR1 SGHVS and CDR2 FQNEAQ. The CDR3 has 16 residues. Trimming at V came to 5 bases and at J to 1 base, leaving 7 bases not matched to a gene. CDR3 loop: CASSPYGTSGSYEQYF. DNA of the CDR3: TGTGCCAGCAGCCCGTACGGGACTAGCGGATCCTACGAGCAGTACTTC.

This clone has a handful of counts. V is TRBV30 and J is TRBJ1-3; 7 nucleotides agree with TRBD1. The germline CDR1 and CDR2 sequences are GTSNPN and SVGIG (reference sequence). Trimming took 3 bases from V and 1 from J; bases not matched to a gene: 3. There are 14 residues in the CDR3. This CDR3 is CAWRTGQSGNTIYF. DNA of the CDR3: TGTGCCTGGAGGACGGGACAGTCTGGAAACACCATATATTTT.

The chain links TRBV28 to TRBJ2-2; D gene uncertain. The V end was cut by 2 bases, the J end by 6 bases, with 7 bases between. Germline CDR1 is MDHEN and CDR2 is SYDVKM. This CDR3 has 13 residues. Here the CDR3 reads CASSLLNPGELFF. The CDR3 DNA reads as TGTGCCAGCAGTTTACTTAATCCCGGGGAGCTGTTTTTT.

The CDR3 region is CASRPVSGRSYEQYF. In nucleotides, the CDR3 is TGCGCCAGCAGGCCAGTTAGCGGGAGATCCTACGAGCAGTACTTC. The V and J genes are TRBV5-1 and TRBJ2-7, with 9 bases matching TRBD2. Trimming cost V 5 bases and J 1 base; bases outside gene matches: 7. Germline values: CDR1 SGHRS, CDR2 YFSETQ. The CDR3 is 15 amino acids.

V usage is TRBV7-2 and J usage is TRBJ2-2; possible D gene TRBD2, 6 bases. The germline CDR1 and CDR2 sequences are SGHTA and FQGNSA. Trimming left V 7 bases short and J 3 bases short, with 15 bases between. The length of the CDR3 is 15 residues. CDR3 DNA sequence: TGTGCCAGCAACACCGGGACTTTCTACACCGGGGAGCTGTTTTTT. Amino acids: CASNTGTFYTGELFF.

The V gene is TRBV4-1, the J gene TRBJ2-2, with D possibly being TRBD2 (6 bases). Germline CDR1 and CDR2: MGHRA and YSYEKL. Trimming pared 3 bases from V and 1 base from J, leaving 18 bases between. The CDR3 consists of 18 residues. The CDR3 nucleotides are TGCGCCAGCAGCCACCCCCCCGGCGGGACGCGGAACACCGGGGAGCTGTTTTTT. Translation gives CASSHPPGGTRNTGELFF.

This clone occurred once. The J gene is TRBJ1-1, the V gene TRBV11-3, with 7 positions matching TRBD1. In germline, CDR1 is SGHNT, CDR2 YENEEA. V dropped 5 bases and J dropped 11; count of bases not matched to a gene: 8. This CDR3 is built from 12 residues. The CDR3 loop is CASSRGTERAFF. As DNA, the CDR3 is TGTGCCAGCAGCCGAGGGACAGAGAGGGCTTTCTTT.

This rearrangement joins TRBV27 to TRBJ1-1, with D unclear. There are 14 residues in the CDR3. V was cut by 5 bases and J by 8 bases, with 18 bases left in between. In germline, CDR1 is MNHEY, CDR2 SMNVEV (reference sequence). CDR3 DNA sequence: TGTGCCAGCAGTCGATTAGCTGGCGGGGAGGAAGCTTTCTTT. It yields the protein CASSRLAGGEEAFF.

V and J are TRBV3-1 (or the pseudogene TRBV3-2) and TRBJ2-5; no reliable D call. This CDR3 region has 14 residues. Between the trimmed V and J ends, which lost 1 base and 2 bases, there was a span of 8 bases. Germline CDR1 reads LGHDT; CDR2 reads YNNKEL (reference sequence). CDR3 region: CASSQATIQETQYF. The CDR3, as DNA: TGTGCCAGCAGCCAAGCTACGATTCAAGAGACCCAGTACTTC.

The rearrangement joins TRBV30 to TRBJ1-4; D unclear. V gave up 2 bases and J gave up 0 bases, with 10 bases separating them. Germline CDR1 GTSNPN, CDR2 SVGIG (reference sequence). This CDR3 is built from 15 residues. CDR3 in amino acids: CAWSHGSSTNEKLFF. In DNA, the CDR3 is TGTGCCTGGAGTCACGGGTCATCAACTAATGAAAAACTGTTTTTT.